The source of this T cell receptor beta chain is a study of T cell changes during pregnancy in multiple sclerosis. The CDR3 spans 15 residues. Trimming at V came to 1 base and at J to 0 bases, leaving 3 bases not matched to a gene. Per the germline V gene, CDR1 is SQVTM and CDR2 is ANQGSEA. Only in-frame clones appear in the TCRdb table, and some are missing; sequencing was by immunoSEQ multiplex PCR. The sample includes about 80,000 clones, around 90% seen only once; the top ten take around 3%. This clone was detected only once. Sequenced here: peripheral blood, sampled before pregnancy. This TCR came from a female donor with multiple sclerosis, enrolled in a pregnancy study. The chain carries TRBV29-1 and TRBJ2-1; 7 bases map to TRBD1. CDR3: CSVEGGQASYNEQFF. CDR3 coding DNA: TGCAGCGTTGAAGGAGGACAGGCCTCCTACAATGAGCAGTTCTTC.